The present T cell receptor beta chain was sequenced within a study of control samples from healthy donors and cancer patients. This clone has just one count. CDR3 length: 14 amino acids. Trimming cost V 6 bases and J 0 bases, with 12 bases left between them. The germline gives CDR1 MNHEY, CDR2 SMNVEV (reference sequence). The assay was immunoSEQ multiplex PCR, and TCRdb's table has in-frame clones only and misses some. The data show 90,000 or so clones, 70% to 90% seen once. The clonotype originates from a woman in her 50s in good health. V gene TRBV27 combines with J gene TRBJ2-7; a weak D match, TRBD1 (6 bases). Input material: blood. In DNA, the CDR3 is TGTGCCAGCAGCAGGGACATCTCCTCCTACGAGCAGTACTTC. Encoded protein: CASSRDISSYEQYF.